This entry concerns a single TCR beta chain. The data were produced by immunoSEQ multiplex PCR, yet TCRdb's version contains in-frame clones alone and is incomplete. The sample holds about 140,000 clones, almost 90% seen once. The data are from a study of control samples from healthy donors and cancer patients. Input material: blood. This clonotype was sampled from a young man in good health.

The CDR3 region has the DNA TGTGCCAGCAGCCTAACTAGCGGGGGACAGAATGAGCAGTTCTTC. Translated: CASSLTSGGQNEQFF. The chain combines TRBV4-2 with TRBJ2-1; 11 bases are shared with TRBD2. Germline V gene data show CDR1 as LGHNA and CDR2 as YNFKEQ. CDR3 length equals 15 residues. Losses at the gene ends were 4 bases for V and 7 bases for J; bases not matched to a gene: 6.